These T cell receptor beta chains were read from a single sample in a study of shared clonotypes between healthy human individuals. Generated by immunoSEQ multiplex PCR, the TCRdb table keeps only in-frame clones and is missing some. The sample includes about 490,000 clones, about three quarters of them seen just once. The specimen was PBMCs. The receptors come from a woman aged 40 to 50 in good health. Some clones in this sample may be carry-over from other donors' samples. The CDR3 runs from the conserved cysteine through the conserved F or W. The D gene is left open where the match is weak. Size tells how often a clone was seen (once, few, many) or the class of an expanded clone, and some rows leave it out.

abundance	j_gene	d_gene	v_gene	CDR3aa	CDR3nt
-	TRBJ2-7	TRBD2	TRBV29-1	CSVSGLAGVAREQYF	TGCAGCGTCTCCGGACTAGCGGGAGTCGCGAGGGAGCAGTACTTC
once	TRBJ2-3	-	TRBV11-3	CASSLEGRATDTQYF	TGTGCCAGCAGTCTCGAGGGCAGGGCTACAGATACGCAGTATTTT
-	TRBJ2-1	-	TRBV28	CASDGGTGVNEQFF	TGTGCCTCGGACGGTGGAACCGGAGTTAATGAGCAGTTCTTC
-	TRBJ1-5	TRBD1	TRBV7-2	CASSTTGTGGFQPQHF	TGTGCCAGCAGTACCACCGGGACAGGGGGTTTTCAGCCCCAGCATTTT
-	TRBJ2-3	TRBD2	TRBV18	CASSTGTSGADTQYF	TGTGCCAGCTCCACCGGGACTAGCGGCGCAGATACGCAGTATTTT
many	TRBJ2-3	TRBD2	TRBV14	CASQRERTDTQYF	TGTGCCAGCCAGCGGGAGAGGACAGATACGCAGTATTTT
-	TRBJ2-3	TRBD2	TRBV19	CASSIFLAGGPVTDTQYF	TGTGCCAGTAGTATATTCCTAGCGGGAGGGCCCGTCACAGATACGCAGTATTTT
-	TRBJ1-2	-	TRBV6-1	CASSESSNYGYTF	TGTGCCAGCAGTGAAAGTTCTAACTATGGCTACACCTTC
few	TRBJ2-1	-	TRBV28	CASSTAGTVNEQFF	TGTGCCAGCAGTACCGCCGGGACGGTCAATGAGCAGTTCTTC
-	TRBJ1-3	-	TRBV11-3	CASSLTPVENTIYF	TGTGCCAGCAGCTTAACCCCCGTGGAAAACACCATATATTTT
-	TRBJ2-3	-	TRBV11-2	CASVRGGTVTTDTQYF	TGTGCCAGCGTACGGGGGGGGACAGTTACCACAGATACGCAGTATTTT
-	TRBJ2-7	-	TRBV27	CASRPRLLAWQYF	TGTGCCAGCAGGCCGCGACTCCTTGCTTGGCAGTACTTC
-	TRBJ2-7	-	TRBV27	CASSLEGGSDEQYF	TGTGCCAGCAGCCTCGAGGGGGGGAGTGACGAGCAGTACTTC
once	TRBJ1-1	-	TRBV30	CAWSQGGTTEAFF	TGTGCCTGGAGCCAGGGAGGGACCACTGAAGCTTTCTTT
-	TRBJ2-7	-	TRBV19	CATRGALSYEQYF	TGTGCCACCCGGGGGGCTCTCTCCTACGAGCAGTACTTC
-	TRBJ1-2	-	TRBV28	CASRIDSRDYGYTF	TGTGCCAGCAGAATAGACAGTCGGGACTATGGCTACACCTTC
once	TRBJ2-1	TRBD2	TRBV7-9	CASSLARGLAGGPYNEQFF	TGTGCCAGCAGCTTAGCGCGGGGACTAGCGGGAGGCCCCTACAATGAGCAGTTCTTC
-	TRBJ2-5	-	TRBV6-5	CASREAGHQETQYF	TGTGCCAGCAGGGAGGCGGGACACCAAGAGACCCAGTACTTC
few	TRBJ1-5	TRBD1	TRBV6-5	CASSLDRGRGQPQHF	TGTGCCAGCAGCCTCGACAGGGGACGAGGGCAGCCCCAGCATTTT
-	TRBJ1-1	-	TRBV28	CASSLGGGIMNTEAFF	TGTGCCAGCAGCCTCGGGGGGGGTATCATGAACACTGAAGCTTTCTTT
-	TRBJ1-5	-	TRBV2	CASSDTGRNQPQHF	TGTGCCAGTTCAGACACAGGGCGCAATCAGCCCCAGCATTTT
-	TRBJ2-7	TRBD2	TRBV6-5	CASSYSGGRDYYEQYF	TGTGCCAGCAGTTACTCAGGTGGTCGGGACTACTACGAGCAGTACTTC
-	TRBJ1-5	-	TRBV6-1	CASTRTDSNQPQHF	TGTGCCAGCACACGGACAGATAGCAATCAGCCCCAGCATTTT
-	TRBJ2-7	-	TRBV29-1	CSVEVSTYEQYF	TGCAGCGTTGAGGTCAGTACCTACGAGCAGTACTTC
-	TRBJ2-3	-	TRBV20-1	CSVRITDTQYF	TGCAGTGTCCGGATCACAGATACGCAGTATTTT
few	TRBJ2-7	-	TRBV4-3	CASSQAAVGGYEQYF	TGCGCCAGCAGCCAAGCGGCCGTAGGCGGCTACGAGCAGTACTTC
-	TRBJ1-1	-	TRBV10-3	CAISGSLQGNTEAFF	TGTGCCATCAGTGGATCCCTTCAGGGGAACACTGAAGCTTTCTTT
few	TRBJ2-1	TRBD2	TRBV5-1	CASSGTTSGDYNEQFF	TGCGCCAGCAGCGGAACTACTAGCGGAGATTACAATGAGCAGTTCTTC
-	TRBJ2-7	-	TRBV7-8	CASSSLVGGAYEQYF	TGTGCCAGCAGCTCCCTTGTGGGCGGAGCCTACGAGCAGTACTTC
-	TRBJ2-1	TRBD2	TRBV25-1	CASSGPTSGRSSYNEQFF	TGTGCCAGCAGTGGCCCGACTAGCGGGAGGAGCTCCTACAATGAGCAGTTCTTC
-	TRBJ1-5	-	TRBV5-5	CASSLGSRRGQPQHF	TGTGCCAGCAGCTTGGGGTCGCGGAGGGGGCAGCCCCAGCATTTT
-	TRBJ2-5	-	TRBV30	CAWSRGPSETQYF	TGTGCCTGGAGTAGGGGACCCTCGGAGACCCAGTACTTC
-	TRBJ2-7	-	TRBV28	CASERQISYEQYF	TGTGCCAGCGAGAGACAGATATCCTACGAGCAGTACTTC
-	TRBJ2-3	-	TRBV9	CASSVASLGVFDTQYF	TGTGCCAGCAGCGTGGCTAGTTTGGGTGTCTTTGATACGCAGTATTTT
-	TRBJ1-1	-	TRBV19	CASSNSKVEAFF	TGTGCCAGTAGTAACTCGAAAGTGGAGGCTTTCTTT
-	TRBJ2-5	-	TRBV28	CASSFLLPGETQYF	TGTGCCAGCAGTTTCCTCTTGCCGGGAGAGACCCAGTACTTC
-	TRBJ1-5	TRBD1	TRBV6-1	CASSRGQGTDQPQHF	TGTGCCAGCAGTAGGGGACAGGGGACGGATCAGCCCCAGCATTTT
-	TRBJ1-5	-	TRBV27	CASSFGGAGQPQHF	TGTGCCAGCAGTTTCGGAGGGGCGGGTCAGCCCCAGCATTTT
-	TRBJ2-1	-	TRBV28	CASSLGQAGGTGIF	TGTGCCAGCAGTTTAGGCCAAGCTGGAGGGACCGGTATCTTC
-	TRBJ1-1	-	TRBV28	CASKGWTEAFF	TGTGCCTCCAAGGGGTGGACTGAAGCTTTCTTT
-	TRBJ1-4	TRBD1	TRBV15	CATSTPGTGDEKLFF	TGTGCCACCAGCACCCCTGGGACAGGGGATGAAAAACTGTTTTTT
-	TRBJ2-3	TRBD2	TRBV7-2	CASRWRAGGTDTQYF	TGTGCCAGCAGATGGAGAGCGGGAGGCACAGATACGCAGTATTTT
once	TRBJ2-3	TRBD2	TRBV7-3	CASLIRREGADTQYF	TGTGCCAGCCTCATCCGGCGGGAGGGGGCAGATACGCAGTATTTT
-	TRBJ2-1	-	TRBV9	CASSALGDPSYNEQFF	TGTGCCAGCAGCGCCCTTGGGGATCCCTCCTACAATGAGCAGTTCTTC
-	TRBJ2-6	-	TRBV7-3	CASSPRQAGANVLTF	TGTGCCAGCAGCCCAAGACAGGCTGGGGCCAACGTCCTGACTTTC
-	TRBJ1-4	TRBD1	TRBV6-6	CASSYQRGQKLFF	TGTGCCAGCAGTTACCAGAGGGGGCAAAAACTGTTTTTT
many	TRBJ1-1	-	TRBV12-5	CASASPSPGTEAFF	TGTGCTAGTGCCAGTCCTTCACCGGGAACTGAAGCTTTCTTT
few	TRBJ1-5	-	TRBV19	CASSIRGFSNQPQHF	TGTGCCAGTAGTATTCGGGGATTTAGCAATCAGCCCCAGCATTTT
-	TRBJ1-1	-	TRBV9	CASSVDGGQGTEAFF	TGTGCCAGCAGCGTAGATGGGGGGCAGGGCACTGAAGCTTTCTTT
-	TRBJ1-1	TRBD1	TRBV28	CASPRRQGDTEAFF	TGTGCCAGCCCGAGGAGACAGGGAGACACTGAAGCTTTCTTT
-	TRBJ2-1	TRBD2	TRBV28	CASSLLAGDTGEQFF	TGTGCCAGCAGTCTTCTAGCGGGTGACACCGGGGAGCAGTTCTTC
-	TRBJ2-2	TRBD2	TRBV29-1	CSVSSSGTSVGGELFF	TGCAGCGTTTCGTCCTCCGGGACTAGCGTAGGCGGGGAGCTGTTTTTT
few	TRBJ2-1	TRBD2	TRBV7-9	CASSPIGLAANEQFF	TGTGCCAGCAGCCCTATCGGACTAGCGGCTAATGAGCAGTTCTTC
-	TRBJ2-5	-	TRBV19	CASSIGRGETQYF	TGTGCCAGTAGTATAGGGAGGGGCGAGACCCAGTACTTC
many	TRBJ1-5	TRBD1	TRBV28	CASSGGGVDQPQHF	TGTGCCAGCAGTGGAGGGGGCGTAGATCAGCCCCAGCATTTT
-	TRBJ2-7	TRBD1	TRBV5-1	CASRGQGASYEQYF	TGCGCCAGCAGAGGACAGGGGGCTTCCTACGAGCAGTACTTC
-	TRBJ2-2	-	TRBV10-3	CAISGRNQNTGELFF	TGTGCCATCAGTGGGAGGAACCAGAACACCGGGGAGCTGTTTTTT
-	TRBJ2-1	TRBD2	TRBV9	CASSRSGSSYNEQFF	TGTGCCAGCAGCCGAAGCGGGAGCTCCTACAATGAGCAGTTCTTC
-	TRBJ2-5	-	TRBV9	CASSVDRRQETQYF	TGTGCCAGCAGCGTAGATCGGAGGCAAGAGACCCAGTACTTC
-	TRBJ2-7	TRBD2	TRBV10-3	CAISAQRAGEWDEQYF	TGTGCCATCAGTGCCCAGAGAGCGGGAGAGTGGGACGAGCAGTACTTC